This T cell receptor beta chain is from a study of blood T cells in healthy people across ages. General study results and limits: Measured against age, TCR beta diversity per million T cells decreased in a roughly linear manner. Estimated diversity, derived from one million T cells, was regarded as an underestimate.

The total RNA that was extracted per sample amounted to at least 5.5 micrograms. The second PCR ran roughly 6 to 12 cycles with a sample-barcoded 5' primer and J-beta primers. TCRdb redid the calling of the 5' RACE reads with MiXCR, one entry per CDR3 protein. Of around 750,000 distinct CDR3 sequences listed, 53% are singletons. CDR3 length: 17 amino acids. V lost 6 bases and J lost 0, with 18 bases in between. Germline CDR1 and CDR2: MDHEN and SYDVKM. Worth noting for this clonotype: Antigen unknown.

The sequenced sample consisted of blood. The chain uses TRBV28 and TRBJ2-4, with D possibly called TRBD1 or TRBD2 (5 bases each). The sequence was obtained from a man at least 80 years old in good health. CDR3 nucleotide sequence: TGTGCCAGCAGGTCGTTTGGGGGTCGTCTAGCCAAAAACATTCAGTACTTC. This codes for CASRSFGGRLAKNIQYF.